This TCR beta chain derives from a study of blood T cell repertoires in COVID-19 (TCRdb year 2020). For the wider study: The collaborator samples originated in the United States, Italy and Spain and spanned the acute and convalescent phases of COVID-19. The material from the prospective study consisted of cDNA or gDNA derived from T cells, B-cell-depleted T cells, or PBMCs. Subjects who had been exposed to COVID-19, were actively infected with it, or had recovered from it provided the deeply sampled blood TCRbeta repertoires that made up the dataset. A freely available public database, intended as a resource for researchers studying the immune response to SARS-CoV-2, is where the repertoires were released. The samples were drawn from the first 160 participants of the ongoing ImmuneRACE study and from over 950 subjects provided by 6 global collaborators. Sample metadata almost always included a de-identified subject ID, COVID-19 status, age in years and sex. Where available, HLA class I and class II types were obtained from metadata supplied by the sample provider rather than from assay-based typing.

From the cysteine through the phenylalanine, the CDR3 covers 14 amino acids. This entry keeps only the CDR3 DNA: 42 bases, framed from base 1. The germline V gene yields SGHDN for CDR1 and FVKESK for CDR2. V was cut back by 1 base and J by 6 bases, leaving a gap of 10 bases between them. In the prospective study, participants were 18 to 89 years old, resided in under 30 geographic areas of the United States, and were enrolled through a virtual design. To assign participants to cohorts, the prospective study relied on clinical history that participants themselves reported in a screening survey and a study questionnaire. Exposed participants were defined as having been in contact with someone with a PCR-confirmed or clinician-diagnosed COVID-19 case within 2 weeks of study entry. In the prospective study, whole blood, serum and a nasopharyngeal or oropharyngeal swab were collected from each participant by mobile phlebotomists. Prospective study participants could optionally give additional blood draws and questionnaires over an approximately 2-month period. Blood samples from the prospective study were shipped frozen or at room temperature prior to DNA extraction.

The immunoSEQ Assay, a bias-controlled multiplex PCR, was used to amplify TCRbeta CDR3 regions from genomic DNA. The authors' analysis ran thus. The number of nucleated cells in each sample was estimated by amplification of reference gene primers within the assay. To quantify the absolute abundance of each unique TCRbeta CDR3 rearrangement, sequence reads were collapsed and filtered. For each sample, productive Simpson clonality was calculated as the square root of Simpson's diversity index across productive rearrangements. TCRdb took this table from immuneACCESS and kept in-frame rearrangements with V and J called. Such tables lack part of the clones; where checked against another copy, unresolved V genes explain under half of the gap, and the rest is unexplained. Clone size and V and J calls were adopted from that table, with D and trimming inferred from the DNA. The sample yields 150,000 or so clones; roughly 87% were counted once. Jointly, the top ten make up over 4% of the sample.

With regard to this clone: The clone's antigen remains unknown. The sample holds no much larger clone one base away, and base qualities are not on file.

Broad study findings and their caveats: The quantity of clinical and demographic metadata differed by source and by participant and was supplied without curation.

The specimen was PBMCs or T cells enriched from blood (not recorded which). The TCR comes from a middle-aged woman who had been exposed to COVID-19. The sequence links TRBV14 to TRBJ2-1; TRBD2 is a weak D gene call, 6 bases matching. Here the CDR3 is given as CASSQVGGANEQFF. In nucleotides, the sequence is TGTGCCAGCAGCCAAGTCGGCGGGGCCAATGAGCAGTTCTTC.